What follows are 27 T cell receptor beta chains derived from one specimen sequenced in a study of CXCR3-negative and CXCR3-positive naive CD8 T cells. Study findings and constraints: Hydrophobicity was higher for TRB CDR3s found in CXCR3-positive naive cells than in CXCR3-negative naive cells.

The method, 5' RACE with UMI labels, was used to prepare the TRB cDNA libraries. With the 5' RACE reads reprocessed, TCRdb shows one record per CDR3 protein and no DNA. The sample includes approximately 96,000 distinct CDR3 sequences. The antigens for these receptors are not known. Sequencing used naive CXCR3+ CD8+ T cells from blood. Subset here: CD45RO-CCR7+CD27+CD95- naive CD8+ T cells expressing CXCR3 (TNR3+). The receptors here all came from a human donor in good health. Some clones in this sample may be carry-over from other donors' samples.

The chain employs TRBV28 and TRBJ2-1; there is no DNA to check the TCRdb D call of TRBD1. Germline V gene data show CDR1 as MDHEN and CDR2 as SYDVKM. CDR3 length: 12 amino acids. This CDR3 is CASREGGFEQFF.

The chain has TRBV19 and TRBJ2-1. CDR1 and CDR2 (germline): LNHDA, SQIVND (reference sequence). The CDR3 is 15 residues long. The chain's CDR3 is CASSSIPSSYNEQFF.

CDR3 protein: CASRGQGGETQYF. The rearrangement links TRBV6-5 to TRBJ2-5; with no DNA, the TCRdb D assignment of TRBD1 cannot be verified. The length of the CDR3 is 13 residues. Germline-derived CDR1 and CDR2 are MNHEY and SVGAGI.

The chain combines TRBV5-6 with TRBJ2-7; TCRdb gives TRBD1 as the D gene, but with no DNA this cannot be confirmed. Germline V gene data show CDR1 as SGHDT and CDR2 as YYEEEE. The CDR3 runs 14 residues. CDR3 protein: CASSLRTRMDEQYF.

The J gene is TRBJ2-7, the V gene TRBV5-5; the D call from TCRdb, TRBD1, cannot be confirmed without DNA. Germline V gives CDR1 SGHKS, CDR2 YYEKEE (reference sequence). This CDR3 has 14 amino acids. This CDR3 reads CASSGRQGYYEQYF.

This rearrangement joins TRBV29-1 to TRBJ2-1. Germline CDR1 reads SQVTM; CDR2 reads ANQGSEA. This CDR3 is built from 14 residues. The CDR3 sequence: CSVESTSAYNEQFF.

The chain links TRBV29-1 to TRBJ2-2; the TCRdb call, TRBD1, lacks DNA for checking. Germline V gene data show CDR1 as SQVTM and CDR2 as ANQGSEA. This CDR3 region has 15 residues. This CDR3 is CSVGGSQGGTGELFF.

The chain couples TRBV28 to TRBJ2-7. This CDR3 is 13 amino acids long. Germline V gene lookup returns CDR1 MDHEN and CDR2 SYDVKM. The CDR3 is CASSFDQSYEQYF.

The rearrangement links TRBV7-3 to TRBJ1-1. The CDR3 sequence is 15 residues long. The V gene's germline CDR1 is SGHTA and CDR2 FQGTGA. CDR3 sequence: CASSQGLGMNTEAFF.

The chain is built from TRBV7-6 and TRBJ1-4; the TRBD1 assignment by TCRdb is unverifiable without DNA. The germline V gene encodes CDR1 SGHVS and CDR2 FNYEAQ. The CDR3 consists of 15 residues. CDR3 region: CASSPWGGTNEKLFF.

The chain employs TRBV9 and TRBJ2-5; TCRdb names TRBD1, which stays unverified in the absence of DNA. There are 16 residues in the CDR3. Germline CDR1 reads SGDLS; CDR2 reads YYNGEE. CDR3 region: CASSVDGQEYQETQYF.

CDR3 protein: CASSLSSYESSYNEKFF. The chain joins TRBV7-3 to TRBJ2-1. Germline CDR1 SGHTA, CDR2 FQGTGA. The length of the CDR3 is 17 residues.

The chain is built from TRBV6-2 or TRBV6-3 and TRBJ2-1; TCRdb picks TRBD2, but there is no DNA to check that call. There are 12 residues in the CDR3. Germline V lookup: CDR1 MNHEY, CDR2 SVGEGT. The CDR3 here is CASSYWGEGQFF.

The CDR3 is CSVVSSGSQFF. The chain uses TRBV29-1 and TRBJ2-1; as DNA is missing, the TRBD2 call by TCRdb cannot be tested. The CDR3 runs 11 residues. Germline CDR1 SQVTM, CDR2 ANQGSEA.

This chain uses TRBV3-1 with TRBJ2-2; TCRdb indicates TRBD1, and absent DNA this call remains unverified. Germline V gene data show CDR1 as LGHDT and CDR2 as YNNKEL (reference sequence). This CDR3 is 15 amino acids long. CDR3 loop: CASSQPRQGTGELFF.

CDR3 region: CASRRTGQETQYF. The chain couples TRBV6-5 to TRBJ2-5; absent DNA, TCRdb's TRBD1 call cannot be checked. From germline, CDR1 is MNHEY and CDR2 SVGAGI. The CDR3 sequence is 13 residues long.

This CDR3 is CASSLEGYGTEAFF. The chain combines TRBV7-9 with TRBJ1-1. This CDR3 has 14 residues. Germline V CDR1 and CDR2: SEHNR, FQNEAQ (reference sequence).

The rearrangement links TRBV29-1 to TRBJ1-2; the TCRdb D gene call, TRBD1, has no DNA to confirm it. The CDR3 sequence is 16 residues long. Per the germline V gene, CDR1 is SQVTM and CDR2 is ANQGSEA. The CDR3: CSVVGQLDKVFYGYTF.

This sequence joins TRBV6-5 and TRBJ2-3; the D gene TCRdb calls, TRBD1, cannot be checked with no DNA. The CDR3 has 14 residues. The germline CDR1 and CDR2 sequences are MNHEY and SVGAGI. This CDR3 is CASSWDWEADTQYF.

The chain combines TRBV5-1 with TRBJ1-1; TCRdb's assignment of TRBD1 cannot be checked, as there is no DNA. Looked up from germline, CDR1 is SGHRS and CDR2 is YFSETQ. The CDR3 runs to 15 residues. The CDR3 loop is CASSHRTGSNTEAFF.

This sequence joins TRBV7-9 and TRBJ2-1; the D gene TCRdb calls, TRBD1, cannot be checked with no DNA. This CDR3 has 17 amino acids. CDR1 is SEHNR, CDR2 FQNEAQ, per germline (reference sequence). The CDR3 loop reads CASSLVLAPVPYNEQFF.

This sequence joins TRBV4-1 and TRBJ2-2; TCRdb reports TRBD1, a call that lacks DNA to check it against. This CDR3 spans 16 amino acids. Germline V gene sequence: CDR1 MGHRA, CDR2 YSYEKL. The CDR3 protein is CASSPRQGANTGELFF.

This chain joins TRBV10-3 and TRBJ2-1; lacking DNA, the TRBD2 call made by TCRdb goes unchecked. CDR3 length: 15 amino acids. Germline assignment: CDR1 ENHRY and CDR2 SYGVKD. This chain's CDR3 is CAISVRGTSYNEQFF.

The chain couples TRBV6-2 or TRBV6-3 to TRBJ2-7; lacking DNA, the TRBD1 call made by TCRdb goes unchecked. The CDR3 extends over 14 amino acids. Germline assignment: CDR1 MNHEY and CDR2 SVGEGT. The CDR3 sequence: CASSHGDTAYEQYF.

The chain couples TRBV23-1 to TRBJ2-1. TRBV23-1 is sorted into the ORF group, with uncertain function. The CDR3 extends over 15 amino acids. CDR3 protein: CASSQSNRSVGEQFF.

CDR3 sequence: CASSSDTSHHNEQFF. The chain combines TRBV7-6 with TRBJ2-1. The CDR3 covers 15 residues. Germline V lookup: CDR1 SGHVS, CDR2 FNYEAQ.

The chain couples TRBV23-1 to TRBJ1-2. TRBV23-1 is an ORF, and what it does is uncertain. The CDR3 has 13 amino acids. CDR3 in amino acids: CASRERPNGGYTF.